Listed below are T cell receptor beta chains from one sample, sequenced in a study of blood T cell repertoires in COVID-19. Libraries were prepared by immunoSEQ multiplex PCR; TCRdb keeps only in-frame clonotypes and omits some of them. Among approximately 290,000 clones listed, 75% to 90% were seen once. Source material: peripheral blood. Every receptor here comes from a woman aged 55-70 years with acute or convalescent COVID-19. Each CDR3 is given with its conserved first and last residue. Fields, in order: J gene, D gene, V gene, CDR3 protein, CDR3 DNA. D genes are given only for firm matches.

J: TRBJ1-2
D: NA
V: TRBV5-5
CDR3: CASSLLPGENYGYTF
DNA: TGTGCCAGCAGCTTGCTTCCAGGGGAAAACTATGGCTACACCTTC

J: TRBJ2-5
D: NA
V: TRBV19
CDR3: CASRGSSPETQYF
DNA: TGTGCCAGTCGGGGGAGCAGCCCGGAGACCCAGTACTTC

J: TRBJ1-3
D: NA
V: TRBV6-2/TRBV6-3
CDR3: CASSLGVSGNTIYF
DNA: TGTGCCAGCAGTCTCGGGGTCTCTGGAAACACCATATATTTT

J: TRBJ1-5
D: TRBD1
V: TRBV24-1
CDR3: CATSPGQAGRSNQPQHF
DNA: TGTGCCACCAGTCCGGGACAGGCCGGTAGGAGCAATCAGCCCCAGCATTTT

J: TRBJ1-5
D: NA
V: TRBV3-1/TRBV3-2
CDR3: CASSQYQGSQPQHF
DNA: TGTGCCAGCAGCCAATATCAGGGTAGTCAGCCCCAGCATTTT

J: TRBJ1-2
D: TRBD1
V: TRBV19
CDR3: CASTPRDRGPYGYTF
DNA: TGTGCCAGTACCCCCCGGGACAGGGGGCCCTATGGCTACACCTTC

J: TRBJ1-5
D: TRBD1
V: TRBV7-2
CDR3: CASSSTTGPNQPQHF
DNA: TGTGCCAGCAGCTCGACGACAGGGCCAAATCAGCCCCAGCATTTT

J: TRBJ2-1
D: TRBD2
V: TRBV5-1
CDR3: CASSLGFASGGLSSYNEQFF
DNA: TGCGCCAGCAGCTTGGGATTCGCTAGCGGGGGACTCAGCTCCTACAATGAGCAGTTCTTC

J: TRBJ2-1
D: TRBD2
V: TRBV5-4
CDR3: CASSPPPLAGVNEQFF
DNA: TGTGCCAGCAGCCCCCCCCCATTAGCGGGAGTAAATGAGCAGTTCTTC

J: TRBJ2-5
D: NA
V: TRBV2
CDR3: CASNVAGRSKETQYF
DNA: TGTGCCAGCAACGTGGCAGGCAGGTCGAAGGAGACCCAGTACTTC

J: TRBJ1-5
D: NA
V: TRBV10-3
CDR3: CAITGERNQPQHF
DNA: TGTGCCATCACCGGGGAGAGGAATCAGCCCCAGCATTTT